This TCR beta chain was sequenced during a study of cytomegalovirus exposure and HLA in healthy donors. Study findings and constraints: Rarity held for most TCR sequences, but there were some public TCRs that occurred in many donors.

Sequencing was performed with immunoSEQ multiplex PCR; in TCRdb, only in-frame clones are kept and a portion is missing. Of 240,000 or so clones in the sample, approximately 83% are singletons; the top ten hold around 1.2%. Note on this clone: The antigen remains unidentified.

Germline V CDR1 and CDR2: MDHEN, SYDVKM. CDR3 length: 14 residues. V lost 5 bases, J lost 12 bases, and 11 bases stayed unmatched. What was sequenced was PBMCs. The V gene is TRBV28, the J gene TRBJ2-7; 12 bases are shared with TRBD1. The receptor was derived from a woman between 25 and 40 years old in good health and CMV-seropositive. CDR3 amino acids: CASSPGQGAWSLYF. CDR3 DNA sequence: TGTGCCAGCAGTCCGGGACAGGGGGCTTGGAGCTTGTACTTC. The full variable domain, with the rest looked up from reference TRBV28 and TRBJ2-7, is DVKVTQSSRYLVKRTGEKVFLECVQDMDHENMFWYRQDPGLGLRLIYFSYDVKMKEKGDIPEGYSVSREKKERFSLILESASTNQTSMYLCASSPGQGAWSLYFGPGTRLTVT.